What follows describes a single T cell receptor beta chain. What it recognizes is unknown. This specimen comes from a study of siplizumab effects on memory and regulatory T cells. The CDR3 runs 16 residues. CDR1 SGHVS and CDR2 FNYEAQ come from the germline V gene. V was shortened by 4 bases and J by 0 bases, with 14 bases between the two germline ends. Clones were read by immunoSEQ multiplex PCR, and TCRdb kept only the in-frame ones, dropping some. Here the sample spans approximately 98,000 clones, about 94% being singletons. Study-wide results and caveats: Roughly 75-95% of proliferating CD4+ or CD8+ clones defied assignment to a naive or memory phenotype.

This receptor was obtained from a human donor in good health. The sample consisted of non-Treg CD4+ T cells sorted from blood. The chain has TRBV7-6 and TRBJ2-3; D is possibly TRBD2 (6 bases). Here the CDR3 DNA reads TGTGCCAGCAGCTCCCGCCTGGGGAGGAGCACAGATACGCAGTATTTT. Translating gives CASSSRLGRSTDTQYF.